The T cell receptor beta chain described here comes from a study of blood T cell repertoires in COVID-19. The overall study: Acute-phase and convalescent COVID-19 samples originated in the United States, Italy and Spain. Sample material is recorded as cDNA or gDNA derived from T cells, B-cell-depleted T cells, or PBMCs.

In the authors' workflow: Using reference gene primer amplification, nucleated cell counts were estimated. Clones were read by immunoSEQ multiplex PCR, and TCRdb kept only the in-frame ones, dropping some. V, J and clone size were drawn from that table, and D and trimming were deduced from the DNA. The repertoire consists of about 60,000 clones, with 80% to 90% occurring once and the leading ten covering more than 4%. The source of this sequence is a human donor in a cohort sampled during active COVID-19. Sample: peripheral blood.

As DNA, the CDR3 is TGCGCCAGCAGCCAACCGACAGGGATCTATGGCTACACCTTC. Protein product: CASSQPTGIYGYTF. V is TRBV4-1 and J is TRBJ1-2, with 7 nucleotides matching TRBD1. The CDR3 sequence is 14 residues long. Trimming at V came to 2 bases and at J to 4 bases, leaving 4 bases not matched to a gene. Germline CDR1 and CDR2: MGHRA and YSYEKL.